Listed below are T cell receptor beta chains from one sample, sequenced in a study of graft-versus-host responses after intestinal transplantation. These TCRs are of unknown antigen specificity. The assay was immunoSEQ multiplex PCR, and TCRdb's table has in-frame clones only and misses some. The data contain over 120,000 clones, about nine tenths of them singletons. The input for sequencing was unstimulated CD4+ T cells sorted from spleen or lymph node cells, taken before intestinal transplant. The receptors were gathered from a human donor who received an intestinal transplant. The CDR3 runs from the conserved cysteine through the conserved F or W. A D gene is named only where the DNA matches it firmly. Only part of the rows carry a size: once, few, many, or a class if the clone is expanded.

17	TRBV19	-	TRBJ2-2	-	CASTFQRTARFTGELFF	TGTGCCAGTACCTTCCAAAGGACAGCAAGATTCACCGGGGAGCTGTTTTTT
9	TRBV29-1	-	TRBJ1-1	-	CQTDTEAFF	TGCCAGACAGACACTGAAGCTTTCTTT
15	TRBV7-3	-	TRBJ1-4	-	CASSLRGGQGEKLFF	TGTGCCAGCAGCTTAAGAGGGGGTCAAGGGGAAAAACTGTTTTTT
16	TRBV27	-	TRBJ2-5	-	CASSLVGGPIQETQYF	TGTGCCAGCAGTTTAGTGGGGGGACCGATCCAAGAGACCCAGTACTTC
15	TRBV5-1	-	TRBJ2-5	-	CASSRGAVIGETQYF	TGCGCCAGCAGCCGGGGGGCGGTGATAGGGGAGACCCAGTACTTC
15	TRBV18	-	TRBJ1-3	-	CASSPLDSSGNTIYF	TGTGCCAGCTCACCACTAGACAGCTCTGGAAACACCATATATTTT
15	TRBV5-1	TRBD2	TRBJ2-7	-	CASSFISGKGYEQYF	TGCGCCAGCAGCTTCATTAGCGGGAAGGGTTACGAGCAGTACTTC
15	TRBV6-1	-	TRBJ1-1	-	CASTQILGGDTEAFF	TGTGCCAGCACCCAAATTCTGGGGGGGGACACTGAAGCTTTCTTT
14	TRBV6-5	TRBD1	TRBJ2-1	-	CASSPDRGLNEQFF	TGTGCCAGCAGTCCCGACAGGGGGCTAAATGAGCAGTTCTTC
15	TRBV6-5	-	TRBJ2-7	-	CASRRRVQGIYEQYF	TGTGCCAGCCGTAGAAGGGTGCAGGGAATCTACGAGCAGTACTTC
13	TRBV6-5	TRBD1	TRBJ1-1	-	CASTDRVDTEAFF	TGTGCCAGCACCGACAGGGTTGACACTGAAGCTTTCTTT
17	TRBV7-2	TRBD2	TRBJ2-2	-	CASSLAGSGRATGELFF	TGTGCCAGCAGCTTAGCTGGTAGCGGGAGGGCCACCGGGGAGCTGTTTTTT
16	TRBV19	-	TRBJ2-6	-	CASTDIRLSGANVLTF	TGTGCCAGTACAGACATACGGCTATCTGGGGCCAACGTCCTGACTTTC
15	TRBV5-6	-	TRBJ1-1	-	CASSFRGEVGTEAFF	TGTGCCAGCAGCTTCCGGGGCGAAGTCGGGACTGAAGCTTTCTTT
18	TRBV19	TRBD2	TRBJ2-5	once	CASSAPRPGLASGETQYF	TGTGCCAGTAGTGCCCCAAGGCCGGGACTAGCAAGTGGGGAGACCCAGTACTTC
18	TRBV21-1	-	TRBJ2-5	-	CASSIGRGDSPPSETQYF	TGTGCCAGCAGCATTGGGAGGGGGGACTCGCCTCCTTCAGAGACCCAGTACTTC
18	TRBV7-9	TRBD2	TRBJ2-5	-	CASSLNHGTSLIQETQYF	TGTGCCAGCAGCTTAAATCATGGGACTAGCCTTATACAAGAGACCCAGTACTTC
16	TRBV6-6	TRBD2	TRBJ2-3	-	CASSYYPGLATDTQYF	TGTGCCAGCAGTTACTATCCGGGACTAGCGACAGATACGCAGTATTTT
12	TRBV28	-	TRBJ1-2	-	CASSFRNYGHTF	TGTGCCAGCAGTTTCAGGAACTATGGCCACACCTTC
15	TRBV7-9	TRBD2	TRBJ2-1	-	CASSSLGLAGLEQFF	TGTGCCAGCAGCTCCCTCGGACTAGCGGGACTTGAGCAGTTCTTC
14	TRBV5-1	-	TRBJ2-7	-	CASSLRAGENEQYF	TGCGCCAGCAGCTTGCGGGCAGGCGAAAACGAGCAGTACTTC
10	TRBV20-1	-	TRBJ1-4	-	CSAQSEKLFF	TGCAGTGCCCAGAGCGAAAAACTGTTTTTT
14	TRBV6-5	-	TRBJ1-5	-	CASRPGGRNQPQHF	TGTGCCAGCAGGCCCGGGGGACGGAATCAGCCCCAGCATTTT
16	TRBV18	TRBD1	TRBJ1-2	once	CASSPLQQGGYDGYTF	TGTGCCAGCTCACCACTTCAACAGGGGGGCTACGATGGCTACACCTTC
14	TRBV4-2	-	TRBJ2-5	-	CASSQDGQLGEQYF	TGTGCCAGCAGCCAAGATGGACAGTTGGGGGAGCAGTACTTC
15	TRBV7-6	TRBD1	TRBJ2-7	-	CASSLSPGQAYEQYF	TGTGCCAGCAGCTTATCTCCGGGACAGGCGTACGAGCAGTACTTC
16	TRBV2	TRBD2	TRBJ2-5	-	CASAPGLAGGKETQYF	TGTGCCAGCGCACCGGGACTAGCGGGAGGAAAAGAGACCCAGTACTTC
19	TRBV27	-	TRBJ2-2	-	CASSYASAARPPNTGELFF	TGTGCCAGCAGTTACGCCTCCGCCGCGCGACCCCCGAACACCGGGGAGCTGTTTTTT
12	TRBV19	-	TRBJ1-1	-	CASSIEPLEAFF	TGTGCCAGTAGTATAGAGCCCCTTGAAGCTTTCTTT
15	TRBV27	TRBD1	TRBJ2-7	once	CASSLGTGRTYEQYF	TGTGCCAGCAGTTTAGGGACAGGCAGGACCTACGAGCAGTACTTC
15	TRBV27	TRBD2	TRBJ2-7	-	CASSFGGTSSYEQYF	TGTGCCAGCAGTTTTGGGGGGACTAGCTCCTACGAGCAGTACTTC
15	TRBV7-2	-	TRBJ1-3	-	CASSLQKKGGNTIYF	TGTGCCAGCAGCTTACAAAAGAAAGGAGGAAACACCATATATTTT
15	TRBV5-1	TRBD2	TRBJ2-7	-	CASSAGLAGDYEQYF	TGCGCCAGCAGCGCGGGACTAGCGGGGGACTACGAGCAGTACTTC
14	TRBV11-2	-	TRBJ2-1	-	CASSLVASLGEQFF	TGTGCCAGCAGCTTAGTAGCTAGCCTCGGTGAGCAGTTCTTC
16	TRBV30	TRBD2	TRBJ2-7	-	CAWSVRTSGRRYEQYF	TGTGCCTGGAGTGTCAGGACTAGCGGGAGAAGGTACGAGCAGTACTTC
18	TRBV7-2	-	TRBJ1-1	-	CASSFPPTGFGMNTEAFF	TGTGCCAGCAGCTTTCCACCGACGGGATTCGGGATGAACACTGAAGCTTTCTTT
15	TRBV5-4	-	TRBJ1-3	-	CASSLARAGGNTIYF	TGTGCCAGCAGCTTGGCCCGGGCGGGTGGAAACACCATATATTTT
13	TRBV19	TRBD1	TRBJ2-5	-	CASRLTGEETQYF	TGTGCCAGTAGGTTGACAGGGGAGGAGACCCAGTACTTC
15	TRBV9	-	TRBJ1-4	-	CASSPTGTQNEKLFF	TGTGCCAGCAGCCCAACAGGGACTCAGAATGAAAAACTGTTTTTT
16	TRBV19	TRBD1	TRBJ2-2	-	CASSLWTGGNTGELFF	TGTGCCAGTAGTTTATGGACAGGAGGAAACACCGGGGAGCTGTTTTTT
15	TRBV11-2	-	TRBJ2-2	few	CASSLAGGNTGELFF	TGTGCCAGCAGCTTAGCGGGCGGGAACACCGGGGAGCTGTTTTTT
15	TRBV5-1	-	TRBJ2-7	-	CASSPTTGRGYEQYF	TGCGCCAGCAGCCCAACGACAGGGAGGGGCTACGAGCAGTACTTC
12	TRBV6-5	-	TRBJ1-5	few	CASSSSGQPQHF	TGTGCCAGCAGCTCCTCGGGTCAGCCCCAGCATTTT
13	TRBV7-2	-	TRBJ2-1	-	CASSLESANEQFF	TGTGCCAGCAGCTTAGAATCCGCAAATGAGCAGTTCTTC
13	TRBV9	-	TRBJ2-7	-	CASSVRTSDEQYF	TGTGCCAGCAGCGTTAGGACAAGCGACGAGCAGTACTTC
16	TRBV27	-	TRBJ1-1	-	CASSLGSQGLGTEAFF	TGTGCCAGCAGTTTGGGGTCGCAAGGGTTGGGCACTGAAGCTTTCTTT
11	TRBV30	-	TRBJ2-7	-	CAWSRAYEQYF	TGTGCCTGGAGCAGGGCCTACGAGCAGTACTTC
11	TRBV30	-	TRBJ2-7	once	CAWGGLHEQYF	TGTGCCTGGGGGGGACTCCACGAGCAGTACTTC
12	TRBV9	-	TRBJ1-1	-	CASSPSDTEAFF	TGTGCCAGCAGCCCTTCAGACACTGAAGCTTTCTTT
14	TRBV28	-	TRBJ2-7	-	CASSTVVSSYEQYF	TGTGCCAGCAGTACAGTAGTCAGCTCCTACGAGCAGTACTTC
12	TRBV10-3	-	TRBJ2-3	-	CAIRDRGDTQYF	TGTGCCATCAGAGATAGGGGGGATACGCAGTATTTT
16	TRBV5-1	-	TRBJ2-1	-	CASSRLGGTSYNEQFF	TGCGCCAGCAGCCGCCTAGGGGGAACCTCCTACAATGAGCAGTTCTTC
14	TRBV9	-	TRBJ2-1	-	CASSPRPRLDEQFF	TGTGCCAGCAGCCCGCGCCCCAGGTTGGATGAGCAGTTCTTC
17	TRBV5-1	TRBD2	TRBJ2-1	-	CASSFASGGRSYNEQFF	TGCGCCAGCAGCTTTGCCAGCGGGGGGCGCTCCTACAATGAGCAGTTCTTC
14	TRBV11-2	-	TRBJ2-3	-	CASSLDGSTDTQYF	TGTGCCAGCAGCTTAGACGGCTCCACAGATACGCAGTATTTT
15	TRBV28	-	TRBJ2-1	-	CASSAPGESSNEQFF	TGTGCCAGCAGCGCCCCCGGGGAGTCAAGCAATGAGCAGTTCTTC
13	TRBV12-5	-	TRBJ1-1	-	CASGLGTNRGAFF	TGTGCTAGTGGTTTGGGAACCAACCGCGGAGCTTTCTTT
16	TRBV7-8	-	TRBJ2-1	-	CASSLPGGRADNEQFF	TGTGCCAGCAGCTTACCGGGGGGCAGGGCTGACAATGAGCAGTTCTTC